These 24 T cell receptor beta chains were sequenced from one sample in a study of blood T cell repertoires in COVID-19 (dated by TCRdb to 2020 to 2021). The receptor library was made with the immunoSEQ multiplex PCR assay. Held by TCRdb, this immuneACCESS table contains in-frame sequences only and omits some clones. Under half of the omission traces to an unresolved V gene where checked; the cause of the rest is unknown. In this sample the table shows 200,000 to 300,000 clones, about four fifths of which occur a single time. The top ten clones comprise approximately 10% of the sample. Sequencing was done on a sample of peripheral blood. These receptor sequences come from an elderly woman with acute or convalescent COVID-19.

V usage is TRBV27 and J usage is TRBJ2-2; TRBD1 aligns across 9 bases. CDR1 and CDR2 (germline): MNHEY, SMNVEV (reference sequence). This CDR3 region has 14 residues. V lost 9 bases, J lost 2 bases, and 4 bases stayed unmatched. As DNA, the CDR3 is TGTGCCAGGCACAGGGGGCTTAACACCGGGGAGCTGTTTTTT. It translates to CARHRGLNTGELFF.

The chain recombines TRBV6-5 with TRBJ2-7, with 11 bases aligning to TRBD1. Germline V gene data show CDR1 as MNHEY and CDR2 as SVGAGI. The junction had 10 bases not matched to a gene; V was cut back by 2 bases and J by 7 bases. This CDR3 contains 16 residues. The CDR3 nucleotides are TGTGCCAGCAGTTACCCAGGGGGACAGGGGGTCCAAGAGCAGTACTTC. As protein: CASSYPGGQGVQEQYF.

The rearrangement uses TRBV19 and TRBJ2-7, with 9 positions matching TRBD1. Germline V gene sequence: CDR1 LNHDA, CDR2 SQIVND (reference sequence). The CDR3 sequence is 16 residues long. Losses at the gene ends were 4 bases for V and 5 bases for J; bases not matched to a gene: 12. CDR3 protein: CASSTYTGTGMDEQYF. CDR3 coding DNA: TGTGCCAGTAGTACTTACACCGGGACAGGGATGGACGAGCAGTACTTC.

The genes are TRBV6-2 or TRBV6-3 and TRBJ2-1; 13 positions match TRBD2. The CDR3 is 17 amino acids. J was trimmed by 4 bases and V by 5 bases; bases with no gene match: 8. The germline V gene has CDR1 MNHEY and CDR2 SVGEGT. The DNA of the CDR3 is TGTGCCAGCAGTGGGGGACTAGCGGGGTATATATACAATGAGCAGTTCTTC. This gives the protein CASSGGLAGYIYNEQFF.

The gene calls are TRBV10-3 and TRBJ1-4, with TRBD1 identical over 7 bases. Germline CDR1 and CDR2: ENHRY and SYGVKD. V shed 10 bases, J shed 2 bases, and the junction held 10 bases outside the gene matches. This CDR3 region has 15 residues. The CDR3 protein is CATGTVVGTNEKLFF. CDR3 nucleotide sequence: TGTGCCACCGGGACAGTCGTCGGGACTAATGAAAAACTGTTTTTT.

The V call is TRBV5-1, the J call TRBJ2-3; 8 bases match TRBD1. Germline V CDR1 and CDR2: SGHRS, YFSETQ. V lost 5 bases and J lost 8; bases outside the gene matches: 13. The CDR3 spans 15 residues. CDR3 sequence: CASSSQDRVLATQYF. CDR3 nucleotides: TGCGCCAGCAGTTCACAGGACAGGGTTTTGGCTACGCAGTATTTT. The variable domain in full, completed from reference TRBV5-1 and TRBJ2-3, reads KAGVTQTPRYLIKTRGQQVTLSCSPISGHRSVSWYQQTPGQGLQFLFEYFSETQRNKGNFPGRFSGRQFSNSRSEMNVSTLELGDSALYLCASSSQDRVLATQYFGPGTRLTVL.

V usage is TRBV5-1 and J usage is TRBJ1-5, with a tentative D call TRBD1 (6 bases). This CDR3 has 15 residues. V lost 4 bases to trimming and J lost 6 bases, with 17 bases between them. Germline V gene sequence: CDR1 SGHRS, CDR2 YFSETQ. CDR3 in DNA: TGCGCCAGCAGCCCGTCAGGGGAAGGTGGTCAGCCCCAGCATTTT. It translates to CASSPSGEGGQPQHF.

The rearrangement joins TRBV3-1 (or the pseudogene TRBV3-2) to TRBJ2-5, with D unclear. This CDR3 spans 12 amino acids. The V gene lost 3 bases and the J gene lost 3 bases, with 5 bases spanning the gap. Germline CDR1 LGHDT, CDR2 YNNKEL (reference sequence). The CDR3 sequence: CASSHPEETQYF. The CDR3 DNA follows: TGTGCCAGCAGCCATCCTGAAGAGACCCAGTACTTC.

The V call is TRBV28, the J call TRBJ2-1, with unresolved D. Germline loops: CDR1 MDHEN, CDR2 SYDVKM. Trimming removed 6 bases from V and 4 bases from J, with 16 bases in between. The CDR3 consists of 15 residues. The CDR3 protein is CASSPSRTPYNEQFF. The CDR3 nucleotides are TGTGCCAGCAGCCCTTCTCGTACTCCTTACAATGAGCAGTTCTTC.

Regarding this clone: This specimen includes other DNA sequences encoding the same CDR3. The rearrangement uses TRBV9 and TRBJ1-6; no clear D gene. The germline V and J ends were trimmed by 0 bases and 5 bases, with 6 bases remaining between them. From germline, CDR1 is SGDLS and CDR2 YYNGEE. This CDR3 spans 14 amino acids. The CDR3 DNA reads as TGTGCCAGCAGCGTAGCGGGGAATAATTCACCCCTCCACTTT. This gives the protein CASSVAGNNSPLHF.

The V gene is TRBV12-5, the J gene TRBJ1-1, with TRBD1 matching over 7 bases. The CDR3 has 14 residues. The germline V gene encodes CDR1 LGHNT and CDR2 FRNRAP. V trimming: 6 bases; J trimming: 2 bases; junction bases outside the gene matches: 6. CDR3 sequence reads: CASGFRGSNTEAFF. Here the CDR3 DNA reads TGTGCTAGTGGCTTCAGGGGGAGCAACACTGAAGCTTTCTTT.

This clone has a single count. J is TRBJ2-7 and V is TRBV28; 9 nucleotides match TRBD1. The CDR3 extends over 15 amino acids. In germline, CDR1 is MDHEN, CDR2 SYDVKM. V shed 1 base, J shed 3 bases, and the junction held 4 bases outside the gene matches. CDR3 amino acids: CASSLFGTGSYEQYF. The CDR3 DNA follows: TGTGCCAGCAGTTTATTTGGGACAGGGAGCTACGAGCAGTACTTC.

V gene TRBV3-1 (or the pseudogene TRBV3-2) combines with J gene TRBJ1-6; 7 positions match TRBD1. Germline loops: CDR1 LGHDT, CDR2 YNNKEL (reference sequence). The junction had 4 bases not matched to a gene; V was cut back by 3 bases and J by 8 bases. CDR3 length: 14 residues. The CDR3, as DNA: TGTGCCAGCAGCCAGACAGGGACGGATTCACCCCTCCACTTT. The encoded protein is CASSQTGTDSPLHF.

J is TRBJ1-4 and V is TRBV9; D remains ambiguous. CDR1 and CDR2 from the germline V gene are SGDLS and YYNGEE. V lost 4 bases and J 5 bases, leaving 21 bases between the germline ends. The length of the CDR3 is 17 residues. CDR3 residues: CASSSSGRTGKNEKLFF. DNA of the CDR3: TGTGCCAGCAGCTCCTCAGGTCGGACGGGAAAAAATGAAAAACTGTTTTTT.

This sequence joins TRBV28 and TRBJ1-2; TRBD1 matches at 8 bases. Germline V gene sequence: CDR1 MDHEN, CDR2 SYDVKM. CDR3 length: 14 residues. Trimming at V came to 7 bases and at J to 3 bases, leaving 7 bases not matched to a gene. The CDR3 DNA reads as TGTGCCAGCAAAGGGGCAGGGGGCGACTATGGCTACACCTTC. This sequence encodes CASKGAGGDYGYTF.

This chain joins TRBV7-9 and TRBJ1-3, with D perhaps matching TRBD1 (5 bases). Trimming pared 4 bases from V and 4 bases from J, leaving 17 bases between. This CDR3 region has 16 residues. Germline CDR1 is SEHNR and CDR2 is FQNEAQ (reference sequence). CDR3 bases: TGTGCCAGCAGCTCGCGTGCCGGGACTTCAGGAAACACCATATATTTT. Translated, it gives CASSSRAGTSGNTIYF.

About this clone itself: In the same sample, other DNA sequences code for this CDR3. CDR3: CASSPGQTNQPQHF. CDR3 bases: TGTGCCAGCTCACCGGGACAGACGAATCAGCCCCAGCATTTT. This chain links TRBV18 with TRBJ1-5; 7 bases are shared with TRBD1. V was pared by 3 bases and J by 4 bases, with 3 bases of the junction left unmatched. Germline CDR1 KGHSH, CDR2 LQKENI. CDR3 size: 14 residues. Complete variable domain (other parts from reference TRBV18 and TRBJ1-5): NAGVMQNPRHLVRRRGQEARLRCSPMKGHSHVYWYRQLPEEGLKFMVYLQKENIIDESGMPKERFSAEFPKEGPSILRIQQVVRGDSAAYFCASSPGQTNQPQHFGDGTRLSIL.

The chain couples TRBV19 to TRBJ1-6; D remains unclear. Looked up from germline, CDR1 is LNHDA and CDR2 is SQIVND (reference sequence). CDR3 length equals 15 residues. The V gene lost 4 bases and the J gene lost 0 bases, with 7 bases spanning the gap. CDR3 in DNA: TGTGCCAGTAGTAGCCAGATCTCCTATAATTCACCCCTCCACTTT. As protein: CASSSQISYNSPLHF.

The gene calls are TRBV19 and TRBJ1-5; 10 bases align to TRBD1. The germline V gene has CDR1 LNHDA and CDR2 SQIVND (reference sequence). J gave up 2 bases and V 6 bases, and 13 bases lay outside the gene matches. The CDR3 runs 18 residues. The CDR3 reads CASSSTGTGAAGNQPQHF. CDR3 coding DNA: TGTGCCAGTAGCAGCACCGGGACAGGGGCCGCGGGCAATCAGCCCCAGCATTTT.

This chain uses TRBV18 with TRBJ1-6, with TRBD1 matching over 10 bases. The CDR3 spans 15 residues. The germline gives CDR1 KGHSH, CDR2 LQKENI. J gave up 10 bases and V 2 bases, and 5 bases lay outside the gene matches. In DNA, the CDR3 is TGTGCCAGCTCACCATACGGGACAGGGGAATCACCCCTCCACTTT. Its protein is CASSPYGTGESPLHF. The whole variable domain, remainder taken from reference TRBV18 and TRBJ1-6, is NAGVMQNPRHLVRRRGQEARLRCSPMKGHSHVYWYRQLPEEGLKFMVYLQKENIIDESGMPKERFSAEFPKEGPSILRIQQVVRGDSAAYFCASSPYGTGESPLHFGNGTRLTVT.

V usage is TRBV19 and J usage is TRBJ1-1; TRBD1 is a possible D gene (6 bases). This CDR3 is built from 16 residues. The germline V and J ends were trimmed by 4 bases and 0 bases, with 15 bases remaining between them. Germline V gene lookup returns CDR1 LNHDA and CDR2 SQIVND (reference sequence). As DNA, the CDR3 is TGTGCCAGTAGTACGACCCCCGGACAGATGAACACTGAAGCTTTCTTT. Translated, it gives CASSTTPGQMNTEAFF.

The chain has TRBV9 and TRBJ2-1, with 9 bases fitting TRBD2. Trimming cost V 7 bases and J 0 bases; bases outside gene matches: 8. Germline loops: CDR1 SGDLS, CDR2 YYNGEE. The CDR3 consists of 16 residues. As DNA, the CDR3 is TGTGCCAGCGCGAGGACTAGCGCCCTCTCCTACAATGAGCAGTTCTTC. This codes for CASARTSALSYNEQFF.

The CDR3 region is CASSALQDTEAFF. In DNA, the CDR3 is TGTGCCAGCTCAGCGTTACAGGACACTGAAGCTTTCTTT. The V and J genes are TRBV18 and TRBJ1-1, with a possible D match to TRBD1 (5 bases). The CDR3 sequence is 13 residues long. V shed 5 bases and J shed 3 bases, with 10 bases lying between them. Germline CDR1 and CDR2: KGHSH and LQKENI.

The chain combines TRBV24-1 with TRBJ2-3; D is uncertain. Germline loops: CDR1 KGHDR, CDR2 SFDVKD. This CDR3 is 12 amino acids long. Trimming shortened V by 6 bases and J by 2 bases, and 5 bases separated the two germline ends. Here the CDR3 DNA reads TGTGCCACCAGTCAATCCACAGATACGCAGTATTTT. Residues: CATSQSTDTQYF.